Each of the 12 T cell receptor beta chains below was sequenced from the same sample in a study of cytomegalovirus exposure and HLA in healthy donors (dated by TCRdb to the late 2010s). To prepare the library, the immunoSEQ multiplex PCR assay was applied. For the multiplex PCR, a mixture combining 60 forward primers for TCR Vbeta segments and 13 reverse primers for TCR Jbeta segments was used. TCRdb's version of the immuneACCESS table is confined to in-frame rearrangements and falls short of the full clone set. An unresolved V gene accounts for under half of the shortfall where checked; the remainder is of unknown origin. The sample records 130,000 to 150,000 clones, over 75% of which are singletons. Clones ranked in the top ten supply about 1.7% of the sample. The sample taken for sequencing was PBMCs. The receptors were gathered from a woman aged 25 to 39 in good health and CMV-seronegative.

V and J are TRBV9 and TRBJ2-5; TRBD1 matches at 8 bases. The CDR3 contains 15 residues. Trimming removed 3 bases from V and 0 bases from J; junction bases left unmatched: 4. Per germline, CDR1 SGDLS and CDR2 YYNGEE. The CDR3 DNA follows: TGTGCCAGCAGCGGAGGACAGGGAAACCAAGAGACCCAGTACTTC. The encoded protein is CASSGGQGNQETQYF.

This clone was counted only a few times. The genes are TRBV2 and TRBJ2-5, with D maybe TRBD1 (5 bases). The germline V and J ends were trimmed by 7 bases and 0 bases, with 15 bases remaining between them. Germline V lookup: CDR1 SNHLY, CDR2 FYNNEI. The CDR3 loop spans 15 amino acids. CDR3 residues: CASTHYRIDQETQYF. The CDR3 nucleotides are TGTGCCAGCACCCACTACAGGATCGACCAAGAGACCCAGTACTTC.

The J gene is TRBJ2-5, the V gene TRBV5-4, with D uncertain. Deletions cut 4 bases from V and 5 bases from J, with 12 bases between. From germline, CDR1 is SGHNT and CDR2 YYREEE (reference sequence). This CDR3 contains 13 residues. The CDR3 DNA follows: TGTGCCAGCAGCCCTGGCGCCAGGGAGACCCAGTACTTC. Translated: CASSPGARETQYF.

CDR3 sequence: CASSLGLAETQYF. CDR3 DNA: TGCGCCAGCAGCTTGGGACTAGCAGAGACCCAGTACTTC. This chain joins TRBV5-1 and TRBJ2-5, with 7 bases that match TRBD2. With V trimmed by 0 bases and J by 4 bases, 0 bases remained unmatched. The CDR3 covers 13 residues. CDR1 is SGHRS, CDR2 YFSETQ, per germline.

This clone has just a few counts. The sample carries other DNA sequences with the same CDR3. V gene TRBV6-5 combines with J gene TRBJ1-1; D is undetermined. Germline V CDR1 and CDR2: MNHEY, SVGAGI. Trimming shortened V by 0 bases and J by 1 base, and 3 bases separated the two germline ends. The CDR3 loop spans 13 amino acids. CDR3 in amino acids: CASSYSANTEAFF. DNA of the CDR3: TGTGCCAGCAGTTACTCGGCGAACACTGAAGCTTTCTTT.

This chain connects TRBV29-1 to TRBJ1-1; no reliable D call. Trimming took off 0 bases at V and 10 bases at J, with 12 bases between the two ends. The CDR3 totals 12 residues. Germline V gives CDR1 SQVTM, CDR2 ANQGSEA. CDR3 sequence: CSVEEAGRGAFF. In nucleotides, the CDR3 is TGCAGCGTTGAAGAGGCGGGCCGAGGAGCTTTCTTT.

To note about this clone: The same CDR3 can be traced to other DNA sequences in this sample. The chain recombines TRBV9 with TRBJ1-2; 10 nucleotides align to TRBD1. This CDR3 contains 15 residues. With V trimmed by 0 bases and J by 3 bases, 2 bases remained unmatched. Per the germline V gene, CDR1 is SGDLS and CDR2 is YYNGEE. Written as DNA, the CDR3 is TGTGCCAGCAGCGTAGGGACAGGGGGTTACTATGGCTACACCTTC. Amino acids: CASSVGTGGYYGYTF. The complete variable domain, with remaining parts taken from reference TRBV9 and TRBJ1-2, reads DSGVTQTPKHLITATGQRVTLRCSPRSGDLSVYWYQQSLDQGLQFLIQYYNGEERAKGNILERFSAQQFPDLHSELNLSSLELGDSALYFCASSVGTGGYYGYTFGSGTRLTVV.

The chain has TRBV2 and TRBJ1-2, with TRBD1 matching over 7 bases. Germline CDR1 and CDR2: SNHLY and FYNNEI. Trimming removed 6 bases from V and 8 bases from J; junction bases left unmatched: 12. This CDR3 is 14 amino acids long. The CDR3 coding sequence is TGTGCCAGCAGGGGACTCCGACAGGGTATGGGCTACACCTTC. This gives the protein CASRGLRQGMGYTF.

The V call is TRBV18, the J call TRBJ1-5, with D possibly being TRBD1 (6 bases). The V gene's germline CDR1 is KGHSH and CDR2 LQKENI. This CDR3 has 15 amino acids. The V and J ends lost 4 bases and 3 bases respectively, with 13 bases between them. The CDR3 DNA reads as TGTGCCAGCTCACTCATGGACAGCATCAATCAGCCCCAGCATTTT. This gives the protein CASSLMDSINQPQHF.

This chain links TRBV6-1 with TRBJ1-1; 8 bases agree with TRBD1. The germline V gene encodes CDR1 MNHNS and CDR2 SASEGT. V gave up 5 bases and J gave up 2 bases; unmatched junction bases: 4. There are 14 residues in the CDR3. CDR3 sequence: CASSNRGANTEAFF. The CDR3, as DNA: TGTGCCAGCAGTAACAGGGGGGCAAACACTGAAGCTTTCTTT.

The J gene is TRBJ2-4, the V gene TRBV6-6; no definite D call. V was pared by 5 bases and J by 5 bases, with 16 bases between. CDR3 size: 15 residues. Germline V CDR1 and CDR2: MNHNY, SVGAGI (reference sequence). The CDR3 nucleotides read TGTGCCAGCAGTAACCTCGGGTCCTTCGAAAACATTCAGTACTTC. Translated: CASSNLGSFENIQYF.

The chain has TRBV27 and TRBJ1-2, with 7 nucleotides matching TRBD1. The V and J ends lost 5 bases and 8 bases, in that order; junction bases with no gene match: 11. The length of the CDR3 is 14 residues. Germline V CDR1 and CDR2: MNHEY, SMNVEV (reference sequence). The CDR3 is CASSPLTGVKGYTF. The CDR3 DNA reads as TGTGCCAGCAGTCCCCTTACAGGGGTTAAAGGCTACACCTTC.